This T cell receptor beta chain appears in the sequencing data of a study of T cell responses to AZD1222 COVID-19 vaccine. Findings of the study overall: In all cases, repertoires were sampled only after the peak T cell response. Vaccination with two AZD1222 doses was followed by a rise in Spike-specific TCR breadth and depth.

The assay was immunoSEQ multiplex PCR, and TCRdb's table has in-frame clones only and misses some. The sample lists about 130,000 clones; approximately 90% were seen once. Pooling was applied to second doses at about 4 or about 12 weeks. The CDR3 runs to 10 residues. Trimming shortened V by 4 bases and J by 9 bases, and 7 bases separated the two germline ends. Per the germline V gene, CDR1 is SQVTM and CDR2 is ANQGSEA. About this clone: Its antigen is not identified.

This sample comprised peripheral blood, obtained 28 days after the second AZD1222 dose. V gene TRBV29-1 combines with J gene TRBJ2-1; D is possibly TRBD1 or TRBD2 (5 bases each). The TCR originated in an adult who received the AZD1222 COVID-19 vaccine. CDR3 coding DNA: TGCAGCGTTGGTGGGGGTGAGCAGTTCTTC. This codes for CSVGGGEQFF.